The 28 T cell receptor beta chains below were found in one sample sequenced in a study of blood T cell repertoires in COVID-19. Some clones are missing from TCRdb's copy, which holds only in-frame ones; the method was immunoSEQ multiplex PCR. This sample yields 200,000 to 250,000 clones, of which about 84% are seen a single time; about 4.5% belongs to the top ten. Source material: PBMCs or T cells enriched from blood (not recorded which). These TCRs come from a man in his thirties or forties with acute COVID-19.

The V call is TRBV3-1 (or the pseudogene TRBV3-2), the J call TRBJ1-2; a possible D gene is TRBD1 (5 bases). V lost 3 bases and J 6 bases, leaving 17 bases between the germline ends. The CDR3 extends over 15 amino acids. Germline values: CDR1 LGHDT, CDR2 YNNKEL (reference sequence). CDR3 loop: CASSHRWRGQNGYTF. The CDR3 nucleotides are TGTGCCAGCAGCCACCGATGGCGGGGCCAGAATGGCTACACCTTC.

The rearrangement links TRBV7-2 to TRBJ1-5; tentatively, D is TRBD1 (5 bases). The germline V gene encodes CDR1 SGHTA and CDR2 FQGNSA. The CDR3 is 15 residues long. The ends were cut back, 3 bases at V and 2 bases at J, with 11 bases in the middle. The CDR3 sequence: CASSFLAGGNQPQHF. The CDR3 region has the DNA TGTGCCAGCAGCTTTTTGGCGGGGGGCAATCAGCCCCAGCATTTT.

Only one count was recorded for this clone. The V call is TRBV7-3, the J call TRBJ2-1; 7 bases align to TRBD2. This CDR3 is built from 13 residues. J was trimmed by 6 bases and V by 4 bases; bases with no gene match: 3. The germline V gene has CDR1 SGHTA and CDR2 FQGTGA. CDR3 region: CASSSGLVNEQFF. The CDR3 coding sequence is TGTGCCAGCAGCTCAGGACTAGTCAATGAGCAGTTCTTC.

The genes are TRBV9 and TRBJ2-2; 8 nucleotides agree with TRBD1. Germline V lookup: CDR1 SGDLS, CDR2 YYNGEE. This CDR3 has 15 residues. V was pared by 2 bases and J by 4 bases, with 4 bases of the junction left unmatched. In DNA form, the CDR3 reads TGTGCCAGCAGCGTTCACGGACAGGGCACCGGGGAGCTGTTTTTT. Translation gives CASSVHGQGTGELFF.

The chain is built from TRBV4-1 and TRBJ2-1, with 9 bases identical to TRBD2. In germline, CDR1 is MGHRA, CDR2 YSYEKL. Trimming took 0 bases from V and 6 from J; bases not matched to a gene: 6. This CDR3 comprises 16 residues. The CDR3 region is CASSQDTAGGLNEQFF. CDR3 in DNA: TGCGCCAGCAGCCAAGATACAGCGGGGGGCCTCAATGAGCAGTTCTTC.

The chain recombines TRBV5-1 with TRBJ2-7; the D gene is possibly TRBD1 (7 bases). CDR3 length equals 14 residues. Germline CDR1 SGHRS, CDR2 YFSETQ. V lost 4 bases and J lost 5, with 16 bases in between. CDR3 residues: CASSTRGVVDEQYF. The CDR3 DNA sequence: TGCGCCAGCAGCACCAGGGGGGTAGTCGACGAGCAGTACTTC. Supplemented by reference TRBV5-1 and TRBJ2-7, the full variable domain reads KAGVTQTPRYLIKTRGQQVTLSCSPISGHRSVSWYQQTPGQGLQFLFEYFSETQRNKGNFPGRFSGRQFSNSRSEMNVSTLELGDSALYLCASSTRGVVDEQYFGPGTRLTVT.

The gene calls are TRBV30 and TRBJ2-3; 7 positions match TRBD2. With V trimmed by 4 bases and J by 0 bases, 10 bases remained unmatched. Germline V CDR1 and CDR2: GTSNPN, SVGIG (reference sequence). The CDR3 sequence is 16 residues long. CDR3 coding DNA: TGTGCCTGGATAAGGGAGCGGGGTACTAGCACAGATACGCAGTATTTT. Translated, it gives CAWIRERGTSTDTQYF.

There are a few counts of this clone. V and J are TRBV29-1 and TRBJ1-1; TRBD1 matches 7 bases. This CDR3 comprises 14 residues. CDR1 is SQVTM, CDR2 ANQGSEA, per germline. The ends lost 6 bases at V and 2 bases at J; junction bases unmatched: 9. CDR3 region: CSVARGTANTEAFF. The CDR3 coding sequence is TGCAGCGTCGCCCGAGGGACAGCTAACACTGAAGCTTTCTTT.

V is TRBV6-5 and J is TRBJ2-2; D is perhaps TRBD1 (6 bases). The V gene's germline CDR1 is MNHEY and CDR2 SVGAGI. The CDR3 sequence is 15 residues long. Trimming took 5 bases from V and 3 from J, leaving 13 bases between them. For the CDR3, the DNA is TGTGCCAGCAGTCCGCCAGGGGTCTACACCGGGGAGCTGTTTTTT. Translated, it gives CASSPPGVYTGELFF.

The J gene is TRBJ2-3, the V gene TRBV10-2; D remains unclear. The CDR3 is made up of 14 amino acids. Germline assignment: CDR1 WSHSY and CDR2 SAAADI. Trimming took off 3 bases at V and 2 bases at J, with 9 bases between the two ends. The CDR3 reads CASSDPWATDTQYF. CDR3 sequence (DNA): TGCGCCAGCAGTGACCCATGGGCCACAGATACGCAGTATTTT.

The chain carries TRBV3-1 (or the pseudogene TRBV3-2) and TRBJ1-1; D may be TRBD1 (6 bases). The CDR3 extends over 15 amino acids. Germline V gene sequence: CDR1 LGHDT, CDR2 YNNKEL (reference sequence). V shed 4 bases and J shed 1 base, with 13 bases lying between them. The CDR3 DNA sequence: TGTGCCAGCAGCCCGCGGGGGGGGGCGAACACTGAAGCTTTCTTT. Protein: CASSPRGGANTEAFF.

This rearrangement joins TRBV4-1 to TRBJ1-4; no reliable D call. V dropped 5 bases and J dropped 0 bases, with 16 bases sitting between them. Germline V gene data show CDR1 as MGHRA and CDR2 as YSYEKL. The CDR3 contains 17 residues. Here the CDR3 reads CASSEEKLMATNEKLFF. CDR3 DNA: TGCGCCAGCAGCGAGGAGAAACTAATGGCAACTAATGAAAAACTGTTTTTT.

This chain uses TRBV29-1 with TRBJ1-1; TRBD1 matches 8 bases. The CDR3 spans 14 residues. Germline V gene data show CDR1 as SQVTM and CDR2 as ANQGSEA. V gave up 3 bases and J gave up 4 bases; unmatched junction bases: 7. Here the CDR3 reads CSVDKTGAGTEAFF. CDR3 nucleotides: TGCAGCGTTGATAAGACAGGGGCGGGCACTGAAGCTTTCTTT.

The chain carries TRBV5-1 and TRBJ1-4, with D perhaps matching TRBD1 (5 bases). This CDR3 is built from 13 residues. V was trimmed by 0 bases and J by 5 bases, leaving 5 bases between them. Germline CDR1 is SGHRS and CDR2 is YFSETQ. This CDR3 is CASSLGQNEKLFF. CDR3 coding DNA: TGCGCCAGCAGCTTGGGACAGAATGAAAAACTGTTTTTT.

The chain carries TRBV5-1 and TRBJ2-1; no clear D. The germline V gene has CDR1 SGHRS and CDR2 YFSETQ. Trimming took 1 base from V and 6 from J, leaving 17 bases between them. The CDR3 length is 16 residues. CDR3: CASSLLSGVTPNEQFF. The DNA of the CDR3 is TGCGCCAGCAGCTTGCTGTCCGGAGTAACCCCCAATGAGCAGTTCTTC. Variable domain in full (rest from reference TRBV5-1 and TRBJ2-1): KAGVTQTPRYLIKTRGQQVTLSCSPISGHRSVSWYQQTPGQGLQFLFEYFSETQRNKGNFPGRFSGRQFSNSRSEMNVSTLELGDSALYLCASSLLSGVTPNEQFFGPGTRLTVL.

The chain carries TRBV10-3 and TRBJ2-2; 13 bases agree with TRBD2. V shed 6 bases and J 5 bases; nucleotides not matched to a gene: 15. The CDR3 runs to 19 residues. Germline CDR1 and CDR2: ENHRY and SYGVKD. CDR3 DNA sequence: TGTGCCATCAGAGCTACTAGCGGGGGGGCCGGAGTTAATACCGGGGAGCTGTTTTTT. Its translation is CAIRATSGGAGVNTGELFF.

The rearrangement links TRBV27 to TRBJ1-5, with TRBD1 matching over 7 bases. The CDR3 runs to 15 residues. Germline assignment: CDR1 MNHEY and CDR2 SMNVEV (reference sequence). V dropped 2 bases and J dropped 5; count of bases not matched to a gene: 6. The chain's CDR3 is CASSLAGQIDQPQHF. CDR3 bases: TGTGCCAGCAGTTTAGCGGGACAGATAGATCAGCCCCAGCATTTT.

Here the CDR3 reads CASSLNSQETQYF. DNA of the CDR3: TGTGCCAGCAGCTTGAACAGCCAAGAGACCCAGTACTTC. The V and J genes are TRBV5-4 and TRBJ2-5; D gene ambiguous. Per germline, CDR1 SGHNT and CDR2 YYREEE (reference sequence). The CDR3 covers 13 residues. Between the trimmed V and J ends, which lost 1 base and 1 base, there was a span of 5 bases.

A note on this clone: Other DNA variants within this sample encode the same CDR3. V is TRBV7-9 and J is TRBJ1-5, with D uncertain. Per the germline V gene, CDR1 is SEHNR and CDR2 is FQNEAQ (reference sequence). Trimming stripped 3 bases from V and 0 bases from J, with 6 bases between. The CDR3 extends over 14 amino acids. The CDR3 DNA reads as TGTGCCAGCAGCTTGAGGGATAGCAATCAGCCCCAGCATTTT. Its translation is CASSLRDSNQPQHF.

The rearrangement joins TRBV9 to TRBJ1-4; 10 bases match TRBD1. In germline, CDR1 is SGDLS, CDR2 YYNGEE. The trim removed 3 bases at V and 7 bases at J, leaving 9 bases unmatched. The CDR3 consists of 16 residues. The CDR3 sequence is CASSALPGTGAEKLFF. CDR3 DNA sequence: TGTGCCAGCAGCGCTTTACCCGGGACAGGGGCTGAAAAACTGTTTTTT.

The chain couples TRBV29-1 to TRBJ1-2, with a tentative D call TRBD1 (6 bases). The CDR3 covers 13 residues. V lost 4 bases and J lost 3, with 12 bases in between. In germline, CDR1 is SQVTM, CDR2 ANQGSEA. CDR3 in amino acids: CSVVAGAYYGYTF. DNA for the CDR3: TGCAGCGTTGTGGCAGGGGCCTACTATGGCTACACCTTC. Variable domain in full (rest from reference TRBV29-1 and TRBJ1-2): SAVISQKPSRDICQRGTSLTIQCQVDSQVTMMFWYRQQPGQSLTLIATANQGSEATYESGFVIDKFPISRPNLTFSTLTVSNMSPEDSSIYLCSVVAGAYYGYTFGSGTRLTVV.

The chain combines TRBV3-1 (or the pseudogene TRBV3-2) with TRBJ1-2; no definite D call. Germline V gene sequence: CDR1 LGHDT, CDR2 YNNKEL (reference sequence). V dropped 1 base and J dropped 2 bases, with 11 bases sitting between them. The CDR3 runs 15 residues. The CDR3 loop reads CASSQGSEGNYGYTF. As DNA, the CDR3 is TGTGCCAGCAGCCAAGGCTCCGAGGGAAACTATGGCTACACCTTC.

The chain joins TRBV6-5 to TRBJ1-5; D is ambiguous. Trimming shortened V by 0 bases and J by 3 bases, and 9 bases separated the two germline ends. Germline V lookup: CDR1 MNHEY, CDR2 SVGAGI. This CDR3 has 15 residues. CDR3 sequence reads: CASSYSYSVNQPQHF. DNA of the CDR3: TGTGCCAGCAGTTACTCGTACTCGGTCAATCAGCCCCAGCATTTT.

The V gene is TRBV28, the J gene TRBJ1-4; D not resolved. From germline, CDR1 is MDHEN and CDR2 SYDVKM. With 2 bases removed from V and 12 bases from J, the gap between germline ends came to 10 bases. This CDR3 contains 12 residues. The CDR3 coding sequence is TGTGCCAGCAGTTTACGGCGGGAGGAACTGTTTTTT. It specifies CASSLRREELFF. Supplemented by reference TRBV28 and TRBJ1-4, the full variable domain reads DVKVTQSSRYLVKRTGEKVFLECVQDMDHENMFWYRQDPGLGLRLIYFSYDVKMKEKGDIPEGYSVSREKKERFSLILESASTNQTSMYLCASSLRREELFFGSGTQLSVL.

The V gene is TRBV7-9, the J gene TRBJ2-2; 12 positions match TRBD1. CDR1 SEHNR and CDR2 FQNEAQ come from the germline V gene (reference sequence). Trimming removed 4 bases from V and 6 bases from J; junction bases left unmatched: 3. The CDR3 extends over 15 amino acids. The CDR3 sequence is CASSWGTGGPGELFF. CDR3 sequence (DNA): TGTGCCAGCAGCTGGGGGACAGGGGGCCCCGGGGAGCTGTTTTTT.

The J gene is TRBJ1-4, the V gene TRBV2; TRBD1 might be the D (5 bases). Germline V gene sequence: CDR1 SNHLY, CDR2 FYNNEI. The CDR3 is made up of 13 amino acids. Trimming removed 5 bases at V and 7 bases at J, with 11 bases between. The CDR3 sequence is CASSRQIGEKLFF. The DNA for the CDR3 is TGTGCCAGCAGTAGACAGATAGGTGAAAAACTGTTTTTT. Full variable domain (outside the CDR3, taken from reference TRBV2 and TRBJ1-4): EPEVTQTPSHQVTQMGQEVILRCVPISNHLYFYWYRQILGQKVEFLVSFYNNEISEKSEIFDDQFSVERPDGSNFTLKIRSTKLEDSAMYFCASSRQIGEKLFFGSGTQLSVL.

This clone was found once. The gene calls are TRBV30 and TRBJ2-4; 9 bases agree with TRBD2. With V trimmed by 0 bases and J by 2 bases, 5 bases remained unmatched. Per the germline V gene, CDR1 is GTSNPN and CDR2 is SVGIG (reference sequence). CDR3 length: 16 amino acids. The CDR3 DNA reads as TGTGCCTGGAGTGTACGTAGCGGGGGACCCAAAAACATTCAGTACTTC. This codes for CAWSVRSGGPKNIQYF.

The J gene is TRBJ2-7, the V gene TRBV2; no reliable D call. The CDR3 spans 11 residues. Trimming pared 7 bases from V and 2 bases from J, leaving 6 bases between. Germline V gene lookup returns CDR1 SNHLY and CDR2 FYNNEI. For the CDR3, the DNA is TGTGCCAGCACCTATACCTACGAGCAGTACTTC. This gives the protein CASTYTYEQYF.